A single sample gave rise to the 15 T cell receptor beta chains below, sequenced in a study of T-cell reconstitution after alpha-beta-depleted transplantation in children. Preparation of the TCRbeta library was carried out with unique molecular identifiers. MiXCR, run by TCRdb on the PCR reads, gives a single entry per CDR3 protein. Of approximately 800,000 distinct CDR3 sequences in the sample, roughly 15% were seen once. The material was PBMCs, mostly from graft donor cells, obtained 360 days after TCRalphabeta/CD19-depleted stem cell transplant. These receptors all come from a male patient between 10 and 17 years old who had a stem cell transplant for acute lymphoblastic leukemia, so the T cells may come from the graft donor.

The rearrangement joins TRBV29-1 to TRBJ2-1, with 8 bases fitting TRBD1. Germline values: CDR1 SQVTM, CDR2 ANQGSEA. The CDR3 is made up of 15 amino acids. V lost 7 bases, J lost 0 bases, and 8 bases stayed unmatched. This chain's CDR3 is CSAPRTGSSYNEQFF. For the CDR3, the DNA is TGCAGCGCACCTCGGACAGGGAGCTCCTACAATGAGCAGTTCTTC.

The chain has TRBV10-3 and TRBJ2-3, with D tentatively TRBD1 (6 bases). The germline gives CDR1 ENHRY, CDR2 SYGVKD. V was cut by 7 bases and J by 1 base, with 12 bases left in between. CDR3 length: 14 residues. In nucleotides, the CDR3 is TGTGCCATCAAGGACAGAGACGGCACAGATACGCAGTATTTT. Protein product: CAIKDRDGTDTQYF.

Ten or more counts support this clonotype. The chain couples TRBV12-3 or TRBV12-4 to TRBJ2-3; D possibly corresponds to TRBD2 (6 bases). Trimming left V 8 bases short and J 5 bases short, with 23 bases between. CDR3 length: 16 residues. The CDR3 loop reads CASWTWETPRGDTQYF. The CDR3 DNA reads as TGTGCCAGCTGGACTTGGGAGACTCCGCGGGGAGATACGCAGTATTTT.

This clonotype has ten or more counts. The chain joins TRBV12-3 or TRBV12-4 to TRBJ2-5; D is possibly TRBD1 (5 bases). The V gene lost 0 bases and the J gene lost 5 bases, with 10 bases spanning the gap. CDR3 length: 14 residues. The CDR3: CASSLAPGKETQYF. CDR3 in DNA: TGTGCCAGCAGTTTAGCCCCAGGGAAGGAGACCCAGTACTTC.

The table lists this clonotype with a few counts. The chain couples TRBV9 to TRBJ2-1; possibly TRBD2 for D (6 bases). The CDR3 loop spans 18 amino acids. The germline V gene has CDR1 SGDLS and CDR2 YYNGEE. V was cut by 3 bases and J by 5 bases, with 24 bases left in between. CDR3 protein: CASSATSTPWVGNNEQFF. The CDR3 coding sequence is TGTGCCAGCAGCGCGACTAGTACACCTTGGGTGGGGAACAATGAGCAGTTCTTC.

This clonotype was seen a few times. The chain has TRBV5-1 and TRBJ2-7; 8 bases align to TRBD1. This CDR3 has 15 amino acids. Germline V gene sequence: CDR1 SGHRS, CDR2 YFSETQ. V shed 4 bases and J 1 base; nucleotides not matched to a gene: 7. The CDR3 coding sequence is TGCGCCAGCAGCCTGACAGGGGACGCGTCCTACGAGCAGTACTTC. It yields the protein CASSLTGDASYEQYF.

In this sample, this clonotype turned up a few times. This chain uses TRBV5-1 with TRBJ2-3, with 8 bases fitting TRBD2. CDR3 length: 15 residues. J was trimmed by 4 bases and V by 0 bases; bases with no gene match: 4. CDR1 SGHRS and CDR2 YFSETQ come from the germline V gene. The CDR3 protein is CASSLVSGKSDTQYF. CDR3 coding DNA: TGCGCCAGCAGCTTGGTTAGCGGGAAATCAGATACGCAGTATTTT. The full variable domain, rest sourced from reference TRBV5-1 and TRBJ2-3, is KAGVTQTPRYLIKTRGQQVTLSCSPISGHRSVSWYQQTPGQGLQFLFEYFSETQRNKGNFPGRFSGRQFSNSRSEMNVSTLELGDSALYLCASSLVSGKSDTQYFGPGTRLTVL.

The genes are TRBV6-5 and TRBJ2-5, with 7 positions matching TRBD1. Germline values: CDR1 MNHEY, CDR2 SVGAGI. The CDR3 has 14 residues. With V trimmed by 1 base and J by 1 base, 0 bases remained unmatched. The CDR3 DNA follows: TGTGCCAGCAGTTACTGGGACAGCCAAGAGACCCAGTACTTC. Amino acids: CASSYWDSQETQYF.

The chain links TRBV20-1 to TRBJ1-1; weak D call: TRBD1 (5 bases). The ends were cut back, 0 bases at V and 5 bases at J, with 13 bases in the middle. The CDR3 sequence is 14 residues long. Germline V gene sequence: CDR1 DFQATT, CDR2 SNEGSKA (reference sequence). The CDR3 is CSARDDFRGTEAFF. The CDR3 DNA follows: TGCAGTGCTAGAGATGATTTCCGGGGGACTGAAGCTTTCTTT.

This clonotype was seen a handful of times. The genes are TRBV5-1 and TRBJ2-5; a weak D match, TRBD2 (6 bases). The CDR3 length is 16 residues. The V gene's germline CDR1 is SGHRS and CDR2 YFSETQ. V lost 4 bases and J 7 bases, leaving 23 bases between the germline ends. For the CDR3, the DNA is TGCGCCAGCAGCGGGGCTTCTAGCGCCCATGTCGGGACCCAGTACTTC. It translates to CASSGASSAHVGTQYF.

This chain links TRBV20-1 with TRBJ1-2; weak D call: TRBD1 (6 bases). The V and J ends lost 2 bases and 5 bases respectively, with 15 bases between them. Germline CDR1 DFQATT, CDR2 SNEGSKA (reference sequence). The CDR3 length is 14 residues. The CDR3 sequence: CSARRDTPGYGYTF. The CDR3 nucleotides read TGCAGTGCTAGACGGGACACCCCCGGGTATGGCTACACCTTC.

This clonotype was recorded a few times. The chain carries TRBV20-1 and TRBJ1-5; 7 bases are shared with TRBD1. CDR3 length equals 16 residues. J lost 5 bases, V lost 3 bases, and 13 bases had no gene match. CDR1 is DFQATT and CDR2 is SNEGSKA in the germline V gene (reference sequence). The CDR3 coding sequence is TGCAGTGCTAGCTTGGGGGTCGACAGGGCCGATCAGCCCCAGCATTTT. This encodes CSASLGVDRADQPQHF.

This clonotype was picked up a small number of times. This sequence joins TRBV5-5 and TRBJ1-1, with 7 bases fitting TRBD1. Trimming cost V 7 bases and J 1 base; bases outside gene matches: 7. Germline V CDR1 and CDR2: SGHKS, YYEKEE (reference sequence). The CDR3 has 14 residues. In DNA, the CDR3 is TGTGCCAGCGGGGACAGAAGTTCGAACACTGAAGCTTTCTTT. Protein sequence: CASGDRSSNTEAFF.

V gene TRBV20-1 combines with J gene TRBJ2-1; 11 bases match TRBD2. V dropped 4 bases and J dropped 9; count of bases not matched to a gene: 11. The CDR3 consists of 15 residues. Germline CDR1 DFQATT, CDR2 SNEGSKA (reference sequence). This CDR3 is CSANMLAGGPLEQFF. The CDR3 DNA follows: TGCAGTGCTAACATGCTAGCGGGAGGCCCTCTTGAGCAGTTCTTC.

The chain is built from TRBV2 and TRBJ2-5; 8 positions match TRBD2. Germline V CDR1 and CDR2: SNHLY, FYNNEI. The CDR3 totals 12 residues. J was trimmed by 6 bases and V by 10 bases; bases with no gene match: 7. CDR3 protein: CATTSGSQTQYF. CDR3 nucleotide sequence: TGTGCCACTACCAGCGGGAGCCAGACCCAGTACTTC.